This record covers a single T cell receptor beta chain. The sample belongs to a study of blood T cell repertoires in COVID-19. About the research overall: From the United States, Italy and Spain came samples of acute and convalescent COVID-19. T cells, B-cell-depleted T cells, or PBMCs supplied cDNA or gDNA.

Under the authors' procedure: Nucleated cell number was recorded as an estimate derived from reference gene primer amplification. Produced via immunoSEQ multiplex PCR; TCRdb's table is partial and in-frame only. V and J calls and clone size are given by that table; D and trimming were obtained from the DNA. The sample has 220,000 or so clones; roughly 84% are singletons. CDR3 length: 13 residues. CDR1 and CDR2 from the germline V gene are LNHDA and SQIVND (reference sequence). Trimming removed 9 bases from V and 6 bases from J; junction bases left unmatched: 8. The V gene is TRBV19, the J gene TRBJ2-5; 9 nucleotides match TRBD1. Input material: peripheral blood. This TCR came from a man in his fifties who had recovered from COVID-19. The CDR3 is CASLDRGGKTQYF. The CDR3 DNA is TGTGCCAGCCTGGACAGGGGAGGGAAGACCCAGTACTTC.